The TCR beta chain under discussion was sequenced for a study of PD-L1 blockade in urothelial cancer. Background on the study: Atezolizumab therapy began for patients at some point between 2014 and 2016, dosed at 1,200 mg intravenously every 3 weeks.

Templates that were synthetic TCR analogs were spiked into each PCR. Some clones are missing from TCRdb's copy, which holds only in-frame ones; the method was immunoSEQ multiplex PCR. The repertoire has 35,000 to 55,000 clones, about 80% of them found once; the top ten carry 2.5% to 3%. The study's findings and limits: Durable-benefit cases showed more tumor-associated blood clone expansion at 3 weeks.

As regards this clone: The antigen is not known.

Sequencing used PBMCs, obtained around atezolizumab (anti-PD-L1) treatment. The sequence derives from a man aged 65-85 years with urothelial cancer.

The CDR3 region is CASRENSYEQYF. DNA of the CDR3: TGTGCCAGCAGGGAGAACTCCTACGAGCAGTACTTC. The gene calls are TRBV27 and TRBJ2-7; D ambiguous. Deletions cut 6 bases from V and 0 bases from J, with 6 bases between. CDR3 size: 12 residues. Germline V gene lookup returns CDR1 MNHEY and CDR2 SMNVEV (reference sequence).